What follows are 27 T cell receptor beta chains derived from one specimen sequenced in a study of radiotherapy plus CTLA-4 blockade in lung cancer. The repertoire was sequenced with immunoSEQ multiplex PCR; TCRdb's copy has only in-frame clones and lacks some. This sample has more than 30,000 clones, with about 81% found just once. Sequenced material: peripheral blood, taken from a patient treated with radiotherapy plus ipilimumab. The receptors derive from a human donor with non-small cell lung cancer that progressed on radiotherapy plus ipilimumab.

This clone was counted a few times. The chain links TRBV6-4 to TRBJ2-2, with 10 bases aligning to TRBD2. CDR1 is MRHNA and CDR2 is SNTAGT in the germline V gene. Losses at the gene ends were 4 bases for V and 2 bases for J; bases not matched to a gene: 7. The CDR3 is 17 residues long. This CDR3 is CASSVGAGGFNTGELFF. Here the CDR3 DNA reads TGTGCCAGCAGTGTCGGAGCGGGGGGGTTCAACACCGGGGAGCTGTTTTTT.

The CDR3 reads CASSLTSGGLDTQYF. CDR3 in DNA: TGTGCCAGCAGCTTGACTAGCGGGGGTTTAGATACGCAGTATTTT. The rearrangement joins TRBV5-5 to TRBJ2-3; 11 bases fit TRBD2. V lost 1 base to trimming and J lost 5 bases; unmatched junction nucleotides: 3. This CDR3 is 15 amino acids long. The germline V gene encodes CDR1 SGHKS and CDR2 YYEKEE (reference sequence).

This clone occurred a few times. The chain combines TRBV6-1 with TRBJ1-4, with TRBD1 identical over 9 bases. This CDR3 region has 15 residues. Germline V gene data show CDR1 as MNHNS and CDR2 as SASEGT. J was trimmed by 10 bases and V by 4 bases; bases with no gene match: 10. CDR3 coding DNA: TGTGCCAGCAGTGGGGGACAGGGTGGTACGGGAAAACTGTTTTTT. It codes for CASSGGQGGTGKLFF.

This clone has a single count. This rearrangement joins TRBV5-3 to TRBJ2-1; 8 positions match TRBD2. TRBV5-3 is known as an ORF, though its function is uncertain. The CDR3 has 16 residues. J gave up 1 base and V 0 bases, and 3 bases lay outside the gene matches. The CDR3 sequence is CARSLGTSGSYNEQFF. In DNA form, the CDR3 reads TGTGCCAGAAGCTTGGGAACTAGCGGATCCTACAATGAGCAGTTCTTC.

CDR3 sequence: CASSQGTRGLDGYTF. Written as DNA, the CDR3 is TGCGCCAGCAGCCAAGGGACGCGGGGATTAGATGGCTACACCTTC. The J gene is TRBJ1-2, the V gene TRBV4-1; D unresolved. The V end was cut by 1 base, the J end by 6 bases, with 15 bases between. The CDR3 is 15 residues long. Looked up from germline, CDR1 is MGHRA and CDR2 is YSYEKL.

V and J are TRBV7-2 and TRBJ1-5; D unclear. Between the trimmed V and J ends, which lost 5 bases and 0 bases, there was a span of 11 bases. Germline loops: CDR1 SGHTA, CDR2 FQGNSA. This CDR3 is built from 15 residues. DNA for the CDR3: TGTGCCAGCAGCCCACTTAAAAATAGCAATCAGCCCCAGCATTTT. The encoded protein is CASSPLKNSNQPQHF. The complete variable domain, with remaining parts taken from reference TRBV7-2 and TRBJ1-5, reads GAGVSQSPSNKVTEKGKDVELRCDPISGHTALYWYRQSLGQGLEFLIYFQGNSAPDKSGLPSDRFSAERTGGSVSTLTIQRTQQEDSAVYLCASSPLKNSNQPQHFGDGTRLSIL.

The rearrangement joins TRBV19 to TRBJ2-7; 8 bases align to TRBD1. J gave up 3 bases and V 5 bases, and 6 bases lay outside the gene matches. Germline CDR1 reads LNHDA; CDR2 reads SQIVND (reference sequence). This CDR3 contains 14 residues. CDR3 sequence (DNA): TGTGCCAGTAGTGTCGGGACAGGAAGCTACGAGCAGTACTTC. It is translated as CASSVGTGSYEQYF. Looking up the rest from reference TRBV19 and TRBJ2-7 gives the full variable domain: DGGITQSPKYLFRKEGQNVTLSCEQNLNHDAMYWYRQDPGQGLRLIYYSQIVNDFQKGDIAEGYSVSREKKESFPLTVTSAQKNPTAFYLCASSVGTGSYEQYFGPGTRLTVT.

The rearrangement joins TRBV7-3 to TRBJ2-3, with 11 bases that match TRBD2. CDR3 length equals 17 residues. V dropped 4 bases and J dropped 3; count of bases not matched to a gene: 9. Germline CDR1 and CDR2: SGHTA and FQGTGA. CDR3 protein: CASSSTGTSGPTDTQYF. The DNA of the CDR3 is TGTGCCAGCAGCTCTACCGGGACTAGCGGACCTACAGATACGCAGTATTTT.

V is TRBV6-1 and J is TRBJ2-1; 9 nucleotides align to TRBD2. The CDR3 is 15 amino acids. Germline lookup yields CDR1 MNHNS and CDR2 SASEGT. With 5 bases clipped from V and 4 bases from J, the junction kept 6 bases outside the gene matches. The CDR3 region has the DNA TGTGCCAGCAGTCGGAGCGGGGGGCGATACAATGAGCAGTTCTTC. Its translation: CASSRSGGRYNEQFF.

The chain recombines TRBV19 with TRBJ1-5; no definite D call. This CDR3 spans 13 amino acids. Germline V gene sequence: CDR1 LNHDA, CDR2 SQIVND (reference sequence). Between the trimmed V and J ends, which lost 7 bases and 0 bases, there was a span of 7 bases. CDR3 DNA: TGTGCCAGTACCGACTATAGCAATCAGCCCCAGCATTTT. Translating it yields CASTDYSNQPQHF.

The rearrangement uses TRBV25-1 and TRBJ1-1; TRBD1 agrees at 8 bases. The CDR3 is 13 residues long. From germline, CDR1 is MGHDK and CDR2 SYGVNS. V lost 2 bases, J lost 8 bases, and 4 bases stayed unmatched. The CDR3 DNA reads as TGTGCCAGCAGTGAAAGGACAGGGAGGGAAGCTTTCTTT. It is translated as CASSERTGREAFF.

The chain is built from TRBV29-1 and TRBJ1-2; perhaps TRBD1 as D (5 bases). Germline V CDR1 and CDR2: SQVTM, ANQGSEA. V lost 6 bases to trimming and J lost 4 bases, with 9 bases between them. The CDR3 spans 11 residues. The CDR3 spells CSVYDSYGYTF. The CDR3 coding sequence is TGCAGCGTGTACGACAGCTATGGCTACACCTTC.

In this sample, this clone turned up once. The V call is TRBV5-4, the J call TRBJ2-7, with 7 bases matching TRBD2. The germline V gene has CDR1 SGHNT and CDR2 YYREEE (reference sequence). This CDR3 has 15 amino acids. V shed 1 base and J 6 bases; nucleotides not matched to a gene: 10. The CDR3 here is CASSLRSGEVSEQYF. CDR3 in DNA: TGTGCCAGCAGCTTGCGGAGCGGGGAGGTGAGCGAGCAGTACTTC.

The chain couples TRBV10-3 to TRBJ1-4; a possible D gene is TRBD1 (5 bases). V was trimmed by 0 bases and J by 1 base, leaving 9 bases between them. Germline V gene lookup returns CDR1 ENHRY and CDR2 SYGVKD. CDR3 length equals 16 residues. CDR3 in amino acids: CAISESSGGTNEKLFF. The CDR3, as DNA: TGTGCCATCAGTGAGTCGTCGGGGGGAACTAATGAAAAACTGTTTTTT.

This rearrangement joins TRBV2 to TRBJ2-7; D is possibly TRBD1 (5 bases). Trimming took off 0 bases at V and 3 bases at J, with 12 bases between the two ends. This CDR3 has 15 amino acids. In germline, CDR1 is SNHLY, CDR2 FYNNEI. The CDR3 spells CASSEANRQDYEQYF. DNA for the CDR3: TGTGCCAGCAGTGAAGCGAACAGGCAGGACTACGAGCAGTACTTC.

Here the CDR3 DNA reads TGTGCCATCAGTGAGACTAGCGGGGGGGCCGGTGAGACCCAGTACTTC. It specifies CAISETSGGAGETQYF. The V call is TRBV10-3, the J call TRBJ2-5; 13 nucleotides line up with TRBD2. The CDR3 length is 16 residues. J was trimmed by 5 bases and V by 2 bases; bases with no gene match: 5. Germline CDR1 and CDR2: ENHRY and SYGVKD.

The CDR3 here is CASSYGQGGNTIYF. CDR3 coding DNA: TGTGCCAGCAGCTATGGACAGGGAGGAAACACCATATATTTT. The V gene is TRBV7-2, the J gene TRBJ1-3, with 8 bases lining up with TRBD1. CDR3 length: 14 amino acids. CDR1 is SGHTA, CDR2 FQGNSA, per germline. V trimming: 4 bases; J trimming: 4 bases; junction bases outside the gene matches: 3.

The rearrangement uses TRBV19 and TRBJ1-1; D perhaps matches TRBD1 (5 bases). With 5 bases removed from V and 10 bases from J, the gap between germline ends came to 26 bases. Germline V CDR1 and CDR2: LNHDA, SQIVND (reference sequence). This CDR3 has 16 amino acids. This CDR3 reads CASSPQRARGRYTAFF. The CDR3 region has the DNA TGTGCCAGTAGTCCCCAGAGGGCACGGGGGAGGTATACAGCTTTCTTT.

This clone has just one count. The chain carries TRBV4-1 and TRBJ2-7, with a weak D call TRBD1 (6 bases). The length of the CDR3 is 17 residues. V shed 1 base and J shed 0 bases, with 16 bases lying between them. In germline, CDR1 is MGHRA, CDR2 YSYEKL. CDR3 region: CASSQAQGYLYSYEQYF. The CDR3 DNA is TGCGCCAGCAGCCAAGCACAGGGTTACCTATACTCCTACGAGCAGTACTTC.

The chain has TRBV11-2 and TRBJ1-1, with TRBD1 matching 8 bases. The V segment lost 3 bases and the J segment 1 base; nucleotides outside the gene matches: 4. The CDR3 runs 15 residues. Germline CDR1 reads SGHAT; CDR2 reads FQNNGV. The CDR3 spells CASSLVGTGNTEAFF. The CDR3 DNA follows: TGTGCCAGCAGCTTGGTCGGGACAGGGAACACTGAAGCTTTCTTT.

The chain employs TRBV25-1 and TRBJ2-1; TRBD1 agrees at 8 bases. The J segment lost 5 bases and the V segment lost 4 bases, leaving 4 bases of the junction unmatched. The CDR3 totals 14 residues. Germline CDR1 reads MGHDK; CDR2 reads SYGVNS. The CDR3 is CASSGTGPNNEQFF. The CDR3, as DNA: TGTGCCAGCAGTGGGACAGGGCCGAACAATGAGCAGTTCTTC.

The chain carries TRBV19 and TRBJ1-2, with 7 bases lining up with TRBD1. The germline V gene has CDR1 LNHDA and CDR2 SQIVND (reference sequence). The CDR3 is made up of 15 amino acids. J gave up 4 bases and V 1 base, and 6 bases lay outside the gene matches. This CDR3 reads CASSIGAGGVYGYTF. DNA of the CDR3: TGTGCCAGTAGTATAGGGGCAGGGGGTGTCTATGGCTACACCTTC.

The CDR3 bases are TGCGCCAGCAGTTACAGACAGGGGGCGTCCGGGGAGCTGTTTTTT. It encodes CASSYRQGASGELFF. The chain recombines TRBV4-1 with TRBJ2-2; TRBD1 aligns across 10 bases. Germline-derived CDR1 and CDR2 are MGHRA and YSYEKL. This CDR3 is built from 15 residues. V was clipped by 6 bases and J by 6 bases; unmatched bases: 7.

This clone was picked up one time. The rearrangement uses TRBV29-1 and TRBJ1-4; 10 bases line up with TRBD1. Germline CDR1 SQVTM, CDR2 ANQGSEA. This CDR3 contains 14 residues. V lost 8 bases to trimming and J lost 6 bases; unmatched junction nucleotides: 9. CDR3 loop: CSIETGTGDEKLFF. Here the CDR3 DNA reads TGCAGCATCGAGACCGGGACAGGGGATGAAAAACTGTTTTTT.

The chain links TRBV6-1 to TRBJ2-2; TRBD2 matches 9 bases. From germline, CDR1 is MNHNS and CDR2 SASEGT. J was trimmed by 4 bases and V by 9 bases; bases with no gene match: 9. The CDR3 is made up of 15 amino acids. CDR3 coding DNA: TGTGCCAGTTCGTCGGCGGGAGGGGGCACCGGGGAGCTGTTTTTT. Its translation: CASSSAGGGTGELFF.

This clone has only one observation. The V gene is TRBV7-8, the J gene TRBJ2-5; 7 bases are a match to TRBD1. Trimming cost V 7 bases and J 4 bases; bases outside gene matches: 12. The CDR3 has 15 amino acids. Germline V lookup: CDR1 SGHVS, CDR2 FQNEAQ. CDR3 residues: CASKPDRVVGETQYF. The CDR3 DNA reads TGTGCCAGCAAACCAGACAGGGTGGTAGGAGAGACCCAGTACTTC. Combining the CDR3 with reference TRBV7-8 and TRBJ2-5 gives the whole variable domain GAGVSQSPRYKVAKRGQDVALRCDPISGHVSLFWYQQALGQGPEFLTYFQNEAQLDKSGLPSDRFFAERPEGSVSTLKIQRTQQEDSAVYLCASKPDRVVGETQYFGPGTRLLVL.

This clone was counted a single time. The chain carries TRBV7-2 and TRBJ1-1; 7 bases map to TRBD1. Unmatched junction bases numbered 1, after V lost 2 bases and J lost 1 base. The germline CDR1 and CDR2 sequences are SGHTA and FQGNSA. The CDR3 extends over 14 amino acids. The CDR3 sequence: CASSLRDRNTEAFF. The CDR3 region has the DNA TGTGCCAGCAGCTTACGGGACAGGAACACTGAAGCTTTCTTT.